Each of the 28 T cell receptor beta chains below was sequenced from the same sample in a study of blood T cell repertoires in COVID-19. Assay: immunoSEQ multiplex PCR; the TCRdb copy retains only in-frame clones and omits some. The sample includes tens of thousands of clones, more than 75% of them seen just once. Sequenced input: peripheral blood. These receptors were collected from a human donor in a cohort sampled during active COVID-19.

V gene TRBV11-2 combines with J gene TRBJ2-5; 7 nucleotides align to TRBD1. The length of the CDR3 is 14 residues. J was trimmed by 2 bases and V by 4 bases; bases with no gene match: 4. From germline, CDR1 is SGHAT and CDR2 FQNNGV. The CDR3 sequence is CASSSMDRQETQYF. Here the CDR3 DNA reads TGTGCCAGCAGCTCGATGGACAGGCAAGAGACCCAGTACTTC. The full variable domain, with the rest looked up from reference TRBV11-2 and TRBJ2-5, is EAGVAQSPRYKIIEKRQSVAFWCNPISGHATLYWYQQILGQGPKLLIQFQNNGVVDDSQLPKDRFSAERLKGVDSTLKIQPAKLEDSAVYLCASSSMDRQETQYFGPGTRLLVL.

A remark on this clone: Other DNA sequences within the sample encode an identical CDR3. CDR3 residues: CASSLFLAGSYNEQFF. In nucleotides, the CDR3 is TGTGCCAGCAGTTTGTTTCTAGCGGGCTCCTACAATGAGCAGTTCTTC. The V gene is TRBV27, the J gene TRBJ2-1, with 8 bases matching TRBD2. From germline, CDR1 is MNHEY and CDR2 SMNVEV (reference sequence). This CDR3 is 16 amino acids long. Trimming cost V 3 bases and J 0 bases; bases outside gene matches: 4.

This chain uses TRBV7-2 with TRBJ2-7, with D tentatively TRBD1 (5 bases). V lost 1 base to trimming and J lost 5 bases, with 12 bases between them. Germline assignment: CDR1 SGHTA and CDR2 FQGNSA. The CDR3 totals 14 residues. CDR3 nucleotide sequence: TGTGCCAGCAGCTTAGATCCCCAGGGCCACGAGCAGTACTTC. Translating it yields CASSLDPQGHEQYF. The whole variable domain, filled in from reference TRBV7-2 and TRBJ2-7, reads GAGVSQSPSNKVTEKGKDVELRCDPISGHTALYWYRQSLGQGLEFLIYFQGNSAPDKSGLPSDRFSAERTGGSVSTLTIQRTQQEDSAVYLCASSLDPQGHEQYFGPGTRLTVT.

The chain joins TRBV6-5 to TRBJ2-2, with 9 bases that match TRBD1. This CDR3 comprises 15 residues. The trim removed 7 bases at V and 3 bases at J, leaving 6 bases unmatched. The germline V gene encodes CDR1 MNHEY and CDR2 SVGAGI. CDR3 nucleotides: TGTGCCAGCACCGGGGGACAGGGTGACACCGGGGAGCTGTTTTTT. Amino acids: CASTGGQGDTGELFF.

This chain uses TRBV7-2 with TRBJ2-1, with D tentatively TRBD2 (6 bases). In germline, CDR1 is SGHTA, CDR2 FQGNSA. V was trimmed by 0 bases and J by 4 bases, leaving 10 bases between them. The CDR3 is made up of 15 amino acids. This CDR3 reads CASSLARGRYNEQFF. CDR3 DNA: TGTGCCAGCAGCTTAGCACGGGGGAGGTACAATGAGCAGTTCTTC.

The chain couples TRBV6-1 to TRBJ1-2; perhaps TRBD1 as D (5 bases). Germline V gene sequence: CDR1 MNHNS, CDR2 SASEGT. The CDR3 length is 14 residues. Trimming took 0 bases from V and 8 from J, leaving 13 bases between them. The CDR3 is CASSEALRARGYTF. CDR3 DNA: TGTGCCAGCAGTGAAGCGCTCAGGGCTAGGGGCTACACCTTC.

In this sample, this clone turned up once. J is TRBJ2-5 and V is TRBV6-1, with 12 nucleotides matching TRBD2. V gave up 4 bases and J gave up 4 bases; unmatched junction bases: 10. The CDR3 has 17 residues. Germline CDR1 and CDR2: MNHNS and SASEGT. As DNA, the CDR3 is TGTGCCAGCAGTGTCCAATCTCAACTAGCGGGAGGAGAGACCCAGTACTTC. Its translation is CASSVQSQLAGGETQYF.

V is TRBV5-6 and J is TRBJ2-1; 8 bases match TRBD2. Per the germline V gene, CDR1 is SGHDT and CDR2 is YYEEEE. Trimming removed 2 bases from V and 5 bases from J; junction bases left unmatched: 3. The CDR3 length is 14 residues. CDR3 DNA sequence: TGTGCCAGCAGCTTCGGACTAGCCAACAATGAGCAGTTCTTC. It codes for CASSFGLANNEQFF.

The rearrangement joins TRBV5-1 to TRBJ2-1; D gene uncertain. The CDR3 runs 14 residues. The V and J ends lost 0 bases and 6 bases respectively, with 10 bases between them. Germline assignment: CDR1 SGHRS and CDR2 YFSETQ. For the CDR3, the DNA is TGCGCCAGCAGCTTGGCCTGGGCACCCAATGAGCAGTTCTTC. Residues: CASSLAWAPNEQFF.

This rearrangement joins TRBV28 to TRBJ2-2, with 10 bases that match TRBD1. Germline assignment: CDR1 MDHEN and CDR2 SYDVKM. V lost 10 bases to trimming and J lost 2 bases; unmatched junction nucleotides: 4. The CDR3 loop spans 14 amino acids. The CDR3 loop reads CAIDRGLNTGELFF. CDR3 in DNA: TGTGCCATTGACAGGGGGCTTAACACCGGGGAGCTGTTTTTT.

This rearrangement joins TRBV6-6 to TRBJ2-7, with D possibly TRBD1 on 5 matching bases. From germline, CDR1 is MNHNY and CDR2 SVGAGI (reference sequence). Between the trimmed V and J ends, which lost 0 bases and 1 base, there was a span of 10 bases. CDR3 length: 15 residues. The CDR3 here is CASSYSRALSYEQYF. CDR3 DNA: TGTGCCAGCAGTTACTCCAGGGCATTATCCTACGAGCAGTACTTC.

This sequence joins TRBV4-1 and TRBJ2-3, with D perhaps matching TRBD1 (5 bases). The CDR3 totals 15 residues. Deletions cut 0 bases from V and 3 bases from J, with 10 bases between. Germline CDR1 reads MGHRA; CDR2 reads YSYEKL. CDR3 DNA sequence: TGCGCCAGCAGCCAAGACAGGGTGAGGACAGATACGCAGTATTTT. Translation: CASSQDRVRTDTQYF.

The CDR3 sequence: CASSARLAGSSYEQYF. CDR3 in DNA: TGTGCCAGCAGCGCCAGACTAGCGGGGAGCTCCTACGAGCAGTACTTC. The chain carries TRBV7-2 and TRBJ2-7; 11 nucleotides line up with TRBD2. The CDR3 sequence is 16 residues long. Germline V gives CDR1 SGHTA, CDR2 FQGNSA. V was pared by 5 bases and J by 0 bases, with 6 bases of the junction left unmatched.

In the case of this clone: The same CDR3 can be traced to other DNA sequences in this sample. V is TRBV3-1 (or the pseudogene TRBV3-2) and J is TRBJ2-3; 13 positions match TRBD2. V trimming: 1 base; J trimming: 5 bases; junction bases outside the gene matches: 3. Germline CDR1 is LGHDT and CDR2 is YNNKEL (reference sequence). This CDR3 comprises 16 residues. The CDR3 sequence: CASSQGTSGRIDTQYF. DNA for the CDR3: TGTGCCAGCAGCCAAGGGACTAGCGGGAGAATAGATACGCAGTATTTT.

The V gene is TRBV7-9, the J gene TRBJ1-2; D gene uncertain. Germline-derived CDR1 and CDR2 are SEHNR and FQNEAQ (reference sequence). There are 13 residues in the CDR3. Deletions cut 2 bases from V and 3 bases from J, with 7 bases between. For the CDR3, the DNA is TGTGCCAGCAGCTTAAATTCGTACTATGGCTACACCTTC. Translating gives CASSLNSYYGYTF. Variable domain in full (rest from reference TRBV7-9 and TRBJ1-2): DTGVSQNPRHKITKRGQNVTFRCDPISEHNRLYWYRQTLGQGPEFLTYFQNEAQLEKSRLLSDRFSAERPKGSFSTLEIQRTEQGDSAMYLCASSLNSYYGYTFGSGTRLTVV.

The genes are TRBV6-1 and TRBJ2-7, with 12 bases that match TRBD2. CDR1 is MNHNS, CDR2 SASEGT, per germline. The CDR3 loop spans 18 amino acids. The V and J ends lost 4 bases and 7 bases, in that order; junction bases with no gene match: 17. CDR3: CASSGPLAGGHWLEEQYF. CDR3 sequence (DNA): TGTGCCAGCAGTGGGCCCCTAGCGGGAGGGCATTGGTTGGAGGAGCAGTACTTC.

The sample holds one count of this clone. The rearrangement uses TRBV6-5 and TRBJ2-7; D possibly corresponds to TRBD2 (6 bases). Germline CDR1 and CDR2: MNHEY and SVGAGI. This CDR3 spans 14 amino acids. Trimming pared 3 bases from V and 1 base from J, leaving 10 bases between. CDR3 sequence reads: CASSYRTTSYEQYF. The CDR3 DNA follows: TGTGCCAGCAGTTATAGGACTACTTCCTACGAGCAGTACTTC.

CDR3 coding DNA: TGTGCCAGCAGCAGACTACAGGGGCTTGGAGAAAAACTGTTTTTT. Protein sequence: CASSRLQGLGEKLFF. This rearrangement joins TRBV7-8 to TRBJ1-4, with TRBD1 matching over 7 bases. Germline V gives CDR1 SGHVS, CDR2 FQNEAQ. J lost 8 bases, V lost 5 bases, and 11 bases had no gene match. CDR3 size: 15 residues.

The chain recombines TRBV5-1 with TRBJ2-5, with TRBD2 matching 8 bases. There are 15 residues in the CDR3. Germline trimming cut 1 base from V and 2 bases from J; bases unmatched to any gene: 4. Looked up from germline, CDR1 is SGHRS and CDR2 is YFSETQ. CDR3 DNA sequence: TGCGCCAGCAGCTTGTCTACTAGCGGACAAGAGACCCAGTACTTC. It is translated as CASSLSTSGQETQYF. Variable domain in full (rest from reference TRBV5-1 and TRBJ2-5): KAGVTQTPRYLIKTRGQQVTLSCSPISGHRSVSWYQQTPGQGLQFLFEYFSETQRNKGNFPGRFSGRQFSNSRSEMNVSTLELGDSALYLCASSLSTSGQETQYFGPGTRLLVL.

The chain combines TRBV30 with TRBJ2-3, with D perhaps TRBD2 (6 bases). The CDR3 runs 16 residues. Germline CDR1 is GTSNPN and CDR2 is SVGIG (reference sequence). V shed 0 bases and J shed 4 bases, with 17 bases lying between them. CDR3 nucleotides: TGTGCCTGGAGTGTCGGGGGTAGCCTTGTGCCAGATACGCAGTATTTT. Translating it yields CAWSVGGSLVPDTQYF.

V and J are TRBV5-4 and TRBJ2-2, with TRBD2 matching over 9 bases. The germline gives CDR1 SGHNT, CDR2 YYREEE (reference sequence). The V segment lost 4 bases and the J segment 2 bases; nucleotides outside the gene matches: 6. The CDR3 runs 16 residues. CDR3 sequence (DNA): TGTGCCAGCAGCACTCAGACTAGCGGAAACACCGGGGAGCTGTTTTTT. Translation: CASSTQTSGNTGELFF.

CDR3 coding DNA: TGTGCCAGCAGCACTCCGACTAACGGGGGCACCGGGGAGCTGTTTTTT. Its protein product is CASSTPTNGGTGELFF. The rearrangement links TRBV9 to TRBJ2-2; D perhaps matches TRBD2 (6 bases). CDR3 size: 16 residues. Trimming removed 4 bases from V and 4 bases from J, with 17 bases in between. The germline V gene has CDR1 SGDLS and CDR2 YYNGEE.

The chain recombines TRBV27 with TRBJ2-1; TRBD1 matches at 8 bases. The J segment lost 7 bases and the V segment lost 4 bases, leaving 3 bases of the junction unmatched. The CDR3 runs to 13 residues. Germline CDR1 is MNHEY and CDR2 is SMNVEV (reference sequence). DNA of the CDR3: TGTGCCAGCAGTTATGGGACAGGTAATGAGCAGTTCTTC. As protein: CASSYGTGNEQFF.

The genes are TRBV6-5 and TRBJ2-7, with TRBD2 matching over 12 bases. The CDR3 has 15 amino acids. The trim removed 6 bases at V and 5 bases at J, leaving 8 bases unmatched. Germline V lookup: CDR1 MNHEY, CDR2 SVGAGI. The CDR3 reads CASSPPGLAGNEQYF. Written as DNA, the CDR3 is TGTGCCAGCAGCCCCCCCGGACTAGCGGGAAACGAGCAGTACTTC.

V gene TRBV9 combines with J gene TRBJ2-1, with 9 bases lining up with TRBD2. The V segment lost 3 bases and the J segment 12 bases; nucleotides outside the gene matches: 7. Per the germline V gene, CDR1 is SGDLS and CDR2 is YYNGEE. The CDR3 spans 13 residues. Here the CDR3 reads CASSASSGKRQFF. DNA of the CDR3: TGTGCCAGCAGCGCGTCTAGCGGGAAGCGGCAGTTCTTC. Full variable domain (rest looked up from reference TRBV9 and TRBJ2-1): DSGVTQTPKHLITATGQRVTLRCSPRSGDLSVYWYQQSLDQGLQFLIQYYNGEERAKGNILERFSAQQFPDLHSELNLSSLELGDSALYFCASSASSGKRQFFGPGTRLTVL.

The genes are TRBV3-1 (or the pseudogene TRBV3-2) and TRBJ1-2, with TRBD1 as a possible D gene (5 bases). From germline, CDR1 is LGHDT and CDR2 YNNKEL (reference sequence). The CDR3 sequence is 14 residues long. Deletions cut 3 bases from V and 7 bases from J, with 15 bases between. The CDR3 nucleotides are TGTGCCAGCAGCCAGTCACCGGGGGTCGGTGGCTACACCTTC. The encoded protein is CASSQSPGVGGYTF.

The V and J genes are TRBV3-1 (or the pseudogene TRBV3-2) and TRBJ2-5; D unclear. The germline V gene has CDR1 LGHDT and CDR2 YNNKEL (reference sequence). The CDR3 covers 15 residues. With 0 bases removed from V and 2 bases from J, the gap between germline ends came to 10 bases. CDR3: CASSQDLSLQETQYF. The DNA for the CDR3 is TGTGCCAGCAGCCAAGATCTGAGCTTACAAGAGACCCAGTACTTC.

This CDR3 is CASSLDRGTNYGYTF. DNA of the CDR3: TGTGCCAGCAGCTTGGATCGGGGGACGAACTATGGCTACACCTTC. The rearrangement links TRBV5-8 to TRBJ1-2; maybe TRBD1 (5 bases). The CDR3 covers 15 residues. V shed 0 bases and J shed 2 bases, with 11 bases lying between them. Germline values: CDR1 SGHTS, CDR2 YDEGEE.